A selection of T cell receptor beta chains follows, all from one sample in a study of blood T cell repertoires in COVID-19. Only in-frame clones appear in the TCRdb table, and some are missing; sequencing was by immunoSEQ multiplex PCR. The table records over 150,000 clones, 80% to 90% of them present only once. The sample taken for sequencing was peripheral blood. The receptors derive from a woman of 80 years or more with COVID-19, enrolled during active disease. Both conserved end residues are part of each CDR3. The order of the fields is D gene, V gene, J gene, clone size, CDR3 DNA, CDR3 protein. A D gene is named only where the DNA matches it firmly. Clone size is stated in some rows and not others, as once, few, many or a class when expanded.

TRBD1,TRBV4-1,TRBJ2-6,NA,TGCGCCAGCAGACCCCAACTTCAACCGGGACAGCTTCTCTCTGGGGCCAACGTCCTGACTTTC,CASRPQLQPGQLLSGANVLTF
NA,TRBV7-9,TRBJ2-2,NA,TGTGCCAGCAGCCCCCGCGGAGGCGGGGAGCTGTTTTTT,CASSPRGGGELFF
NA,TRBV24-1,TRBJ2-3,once,TGTGCCACCAGTGATTTGCGTACATCGACAGAGGCGCAGTATTTT,CATSDLRTSTEAQYF
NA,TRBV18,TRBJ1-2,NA,TGTGCCAGCTCACCCCCCACAGGGACCTATGGCTACACCTTC,CASSPPTGTYGYTF
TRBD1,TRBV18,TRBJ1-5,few,TGTGCCAGCTCACCACTGCAGGGGGCCACTCAGCCCCAGCATTTT,CASSPLQGATQPQHF
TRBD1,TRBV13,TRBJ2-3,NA,TGTGCCAGCAGCCCCAGGGACAGGGACAGCACAGATACGCAGTATTTT,CASSPRDRDSTDTQYF
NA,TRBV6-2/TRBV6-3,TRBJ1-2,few,TGTGCCAGCAGTTACTCGAGTGCATGGAACTATGGCTACACCTTC,CASSYSSAWNYGYTF
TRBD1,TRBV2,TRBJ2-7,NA,TGTGCCAGCAGGAGGGGCAGGGGGGAGCAGTACTTC,CASRRGRGEQYF
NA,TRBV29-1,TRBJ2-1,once,TGCAGCGCGGACAGTGAGCAGTTCTTC,CSADSEQFF
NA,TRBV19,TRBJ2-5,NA,TGTGCCAGTAGTATGCTGGGGCAGCAAGAGACCCAGTACTTC,CASSMLGQQETQYF
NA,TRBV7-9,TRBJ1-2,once,TGTGCCAGCAGCTTAGAGGACAAAATCTATGGCTACACCTTC,CASSLEDKIYGYTF
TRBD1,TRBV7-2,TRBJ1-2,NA,TGTGCCAGCAGCTCCGTCACGACAGGGGGCTATGGCTACACCTTC,CASSSVTTGGYGYTF
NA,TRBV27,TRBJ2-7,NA,TGTGCCAGCAGTTTCGGGGAGACTACTAGCGAGCAGTACTTC,CASSFGETTSEQYF
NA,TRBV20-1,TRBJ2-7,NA,TGCAGTGCTGACTCCCGGGTCAACCAGTACTTC,CSADSRVNQYF
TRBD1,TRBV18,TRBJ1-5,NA,TGTGCCAGCTCTGCAGGGGGCGGGAGTCAGCCCCAGCATTTT,CASSAGGGSQPQHF
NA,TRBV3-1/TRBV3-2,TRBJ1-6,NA,TGTGCCAGCAGCCAAGAGGGCAGGGTGTATTCACCCCTCCACTTT,CASSQEGRVYSPLHF
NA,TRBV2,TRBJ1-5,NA,TGTGCCAGCACTACAGGGTGGCCAGAGCCCCAGCATTTT,CASTTGWPEPQHF
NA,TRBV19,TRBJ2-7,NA,TGTGCCAGTAGTCTGACAGGATCCAAGCAGTACTTC,CASSLTGSKQYF
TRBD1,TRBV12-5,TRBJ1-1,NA,TGTGCTAGTGGTTTGGTTTTGAGGGGGATACAGGGGGCGAAAGGTGAAGCTTTCTTT,CASGLVLRGIQGAKGEAFF
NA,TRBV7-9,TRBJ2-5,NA,TGTGCCAGCAGCAGGCGCGGGGGCCTTGTAGAGACCCAGTACTTC,CASSRRGGLVETQYF
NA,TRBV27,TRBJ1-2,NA,TGTGCCAGCGGCTCCCTTGGCGCAGGCAACTATGGCTACACCTTC,CASGSLGAGNYGYTF
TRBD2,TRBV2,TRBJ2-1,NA,TGTGCCAGCAGGACTAGCGGTAATGAGCAGTTCTTC,CASRTSGNEQFF
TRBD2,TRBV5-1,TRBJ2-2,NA,TGCGCCAGCAGCTTCACTAGCGGTAACACCGGGGAGCTGTTTTTT,CASSFTSGNTGELFF
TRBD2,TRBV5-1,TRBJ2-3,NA,TGCGCCAGCAGCTTGGCCGGGAGGGGGAGATCGCAGTATTTT,CASSLAGRGRSQYF
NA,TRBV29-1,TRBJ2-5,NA,TGCAGCGTGTTTCAGGGACAAGAGACCCAGTACTTC,CSVFQGQETQYF
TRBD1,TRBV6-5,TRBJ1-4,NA,TGTGCCAGCAGGGGGGACAGCTGGGGGTATGAAAAACTGTTTTTT,CASRGDSWGYEKLFF
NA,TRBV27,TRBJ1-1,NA,TGTGCCAGTTGGGCGGGGATATTAACTGAAGCTTTCTTT,CASWAGILTEAFF
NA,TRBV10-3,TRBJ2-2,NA,TGTGCCATCAGTGACGGAGAAGGGGAGCTGTTTTTT,CAISDGEGELFF
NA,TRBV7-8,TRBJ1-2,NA,TGTGCCAGCAGCCCCCGGGGGGAGGGCTACACCTTC,CASSPRGEGYTF
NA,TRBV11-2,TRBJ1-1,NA,TGTGCCAGCAGCTTAGTGGTGGGCTTCACTGAAGCTTTCTTT,CASSLVVGFTEAFF
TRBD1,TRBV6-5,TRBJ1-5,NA,TGTGCCAGCAGGGCGACAGGGTTAAATCAGCCCCAGCATTTT,CASRATGLNQPQHF
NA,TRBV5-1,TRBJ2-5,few,TGCGCCAGCAACCACCAAGGAGGGGAGGAGACCCAGTACTTC,CASNHQGGEETQYF
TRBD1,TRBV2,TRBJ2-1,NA,TGTGCCAGCAGGGACAGGGGCGATGAGCAGTTCTTC,CASRDRGDEQFF
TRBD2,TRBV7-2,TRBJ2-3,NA,TGTGCCAGCAGCTTAGCCTCTAGCGGGAGGGCCACAGATACGCAGTATTTT,CASSLASSGRATDTQYF
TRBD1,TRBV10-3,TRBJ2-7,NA,TGTGCCATCAGTGAGGGGGACAGGGGGTTCGAGCAGTACTTC,CAISEGDRGFEQYF
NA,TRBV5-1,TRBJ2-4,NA,TGCGCCAGCAGCTTGGACTACCAAAACATTCAGTACTTC,CASSLDYQNIQYF
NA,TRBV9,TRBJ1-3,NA,TGTGCCAGCAGCTACTCGGGGGGCGACTCTGGAAACACCATATATTTT,CASSYSGGDSGNTIYF
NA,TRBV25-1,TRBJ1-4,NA,TGTGCCAGCAGTGCGACGTATTGGCCCCGGCGGTCTAATGAAAAACTGTTTTTT,CASSATYWPRRSNEKLFF
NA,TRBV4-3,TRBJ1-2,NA,TGCGCCAGCAGCCAAGACGGCGGCTATGGCTACACCTTC,CASSQDGGYGYTF
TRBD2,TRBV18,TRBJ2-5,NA,TGTGCCAGCTCACCAGCTAGCGGGGGGCAAGAGACCCAGTACTTC,CASSPASGGQETQYF
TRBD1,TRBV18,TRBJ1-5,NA,TGTGCCAGCTCACCACAGGGGGCGTATAGCAATCAGCCCCAGCATTTT,CASSPQGAYSNQPQHF
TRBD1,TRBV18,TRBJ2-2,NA,TGTGCCAGCTCACCTCGGATAAGAACAGGGGTTTCAACCGGGGAGCTGTTTTTT,CASSPRIRTGVSTGELFF
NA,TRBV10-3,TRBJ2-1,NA,TGTGCCATCAGTGGAAACTATATAAATGAGCAGTTCTTC,CAISGNYINEQFF
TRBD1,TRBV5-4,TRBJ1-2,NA,TGTGCCAGCATCGACAGGGTTTATGGCTACACCTTC,CASIDRVYGYTF